This T cell receptor beta chain emerged from a study of T cells in tuberculosis. Study summary: IGRA-negative adolescents, IGRA-positive adolescents with latent tuberculosis and adults with active tuberculosis formed this South African cohort.

CDR1 is SGHNT and CDR2 is YYREEE in the germline V gene (reference sequence). V shed 2 bases and J 4 bases; nucleotides not matched to a gene: 6. The CDR3 sequence is 16 residues long. General study points: Using the GMM-specific repertoire gave around 88% accuracy versus roughly 74% with motifs. Active tuberculosis patients had shorter CDR3-alpha; the beta difference was nonsignificant. Active tuberculosis TCR-alpha repertoires lay closer to GMM-specific TCRs than IGRA-negative controls, suggesting clonal expansion.

As to this clone: As yet, its antigen is unknown.

Here immunoSEQ multiplex PCR was the method, and the copy in TCRdb shows in-frame clones only, minus some. The table shows just under 45,000 clones, with around 94% occurring only once. Input material: PBMCs. The V and J genes are TRBV5-4 and TRBJ2-5; TRBD2 aligns across 12 bases. The receptor was derived from a donor aged 10-29 years with latent tuberculosis or without tuberculosis infection. Some clones in this sample may be carry-over from other donors' samples. The CDR3 is CASSFTSGRTAETQYF. CDR3 sequence (DNA): TGTGCCAGCAGCTTTACTAGCGGGAGGACGGCAGAGACCCAGTACTTC.